This T cell receptor (beta chain) was profiled in a study of blood T cell repertoires in COVID-19. Sequenced by immunoSEQ multiplex PCR; TCRdb stores in-frame clones only, minus some. The table records over 250,000 clones, 88% of them present only once. This TCR derives from a woman between 25 and 40 years old who had recovered from COVID-19. Sequenced input: PBMCs or T cells enriched from blood (not recorded which).

The CDR3: CASLKPSYGYTF. In nucleotides, the CDR3 is TGTGCCAGCCTTAAGCCGAGCTATGGCTACACCTTC. The chain links TRBV2 to TRBJ1-2; no reliable D call. V was pared by 8 bases and J by 4 bases, with 11 bases between. In germline, CDR1 is SNHLY, CDR2 FYNNEI. This CDR3 has 12 residues. Full variable domain (missing parts from reference TRBV2 and TRBJ1-2): EPEVTQTPSHQVTQMGQEVILRCVPISNHLYFYWYRQILGQKVEFLVSFYNNEISEKSEIFDDQFSVERPDGSNFTLKIRSTKLEDSAMYFCASLKPSYGYTFGSGTRLTVV.